These 8 T cell receptor beta chains originate from one sample sequenced in a study of blood T cell repertoires in COVID-19 (dated by TCRdb to about 2020). The library was built by means of the immunoSEQ multiplex PCR assay. The table was pulled from immuneACCESS by TCRdb, which kept in-frame rearrangements only. Such tables lose some clones; where checked, under half of the loss comes from unresolved V genes, and the rest has no known cause. The sample table holds roughly 250,000 clones, of which more than 80% were seen once. Jointly, the top ten make up roughly 3.7% of the sample. Sequencing input: peripheral blood. These receptors all stem from a woman aged 40 to 50 with acute or convalescent COVID-19.

This rearrangement joins TRBV19 to TRBJ2-5; D ambiguous. This CDR3 has 11 amino acids. Per the germline V gene, CDR1 is LNHDA and CDR2 is SQIVND (reference sequence). V lost 3 bases and J lost 6, with 5 bases in between. The CDR3 bases are TGTGCCAGTAGTATTGGCAAGACCCAGTACTTC. Amino acid sequence: CASSIGKTQYF. Using reference TRBV19 and TRBJ2-5 for the parts outside the CDR3, the full variable domain is DGGITQSPKYLFRKEGQNVTLSCEQNLNHDAMYWYRQDPGQGLRLIYYSQIVNDFQKGDIAEGYSVSREKKESFPLTVTSAQKNPTAFYLCASSIGKTQYFGPGTRLLVL.

The genes are TRBV5-1 and TRBJ1-1; TRBD1 matches at 8 bases. J gave up 0 bases and V 4 bases, and 8 bases lay outside the gene matches. This CDR3 spans 16 amino acids. Germline V gives CDR1 SGHRS, CDR2 YFSETQ. CDR3 protein: CASSADRGAMNTEAFF. CDR3 DNA: TGCGCCAGCAGCGCCGACAGGGGAGCCATGAACACTGAAGCTTTCTTT.

J is TRBJ1-4 and V is TRBV11-2; possibly TRBD1 for D (5 bases). V gave up 1 base and J gave up 14 bases, with 17 bases separating them. There are 14 residues in the CDR3. Germline V gene data show CDR1 as SGHAT and CDR2 as FQNNGV. CDR3 in DNA: TGTGCCAGCAGCTTAGTCTCAGGACTTGGGGGGCTGTTTTTT. As protein: CASSLVSGLGGLFF.

This clone appeared a single time. The chain has TRBV29-1 and TRBJ1-2; D is possibly TRBD1 (6 bases). The germline CDR1 and CDR2 sequences are SQVTM and ANQGSEA. V was pared by 6 bases and J by 4 bases, with 18 bases between. The CDR3 length is 14 residues. The CDR3 DNA sequence: TGCAGCGTGGGGAGAAGCGGGACACCCTATGGCTACACCTTC. Protein sequence: CSVGRSGTPYGYTF.

The CDR3 spells CASSQFGGYTEAFF. The CDR3 region has the DNA TGTGCCAGCAGCCAATTCGGGGGTTACACTGAAGCTTTCTTT. The gene calls are TRBV3-1 (or the pseudogene TRBV3-2) and TRBJ1-1; tentative D call: TRBD1 (5 bases). V was clipped by 2 bases and J by 3 bases, with 10 bases between them. CDR1 is LGHDT and CDR2 is YNNKEL in the germline V gene (reference sequence). The CDR3 totals 14 residues.

This chain links TRBV24-1 with TRBJ2-3, with 7 nucleotides matching TRBD2. V gave up 4 bases and J gave up 4 bases; unmatched junction bases: 7. This CDR3 has 15 amino acids. Germline lookup yields CDR1 KGHDR and CDR2 SFDVKD. Written as DNA, the CDR3 is TGTGCCACCAGTGAGTTAGGTGGGGGGGCAGATACGCAGTATTTT. It is translated as CATSELGGGADTQYF.

The chain uses TRBV9 and TRBJ2-5, with 8 bases matching TRBD1. The CDR3 totals 15 residues. J lost 4 bases, V lost 0 bases, and 5 bases had no gene match. CDR1 and CDR2 from the germline V gene are SGDLS and YYNGEE. In nucleotides, the CDR3 is TGTGCCAGCAGCGTAGCGCGACAGGGGCGAGAGACCCAGTACTTC. Its translation is CASSVARQGRETQYF.

The V and J genes are TRBV10-3 and TRBJ1-2; 9 bases are shared with TRBD1. CDR1 and CDR2 (germline): ENHRY, SYGVKD. V gave up 7 bases and J gave up 7 bases; unmatched junction bases: 10. The CDR3 spans 14 residues. The CDR3 coding sequence is TGTGCCATCATGGGGGGACAGGGAATAAGTGGCTACACCTTC. It translates to CAIMGGQGISGYTF.